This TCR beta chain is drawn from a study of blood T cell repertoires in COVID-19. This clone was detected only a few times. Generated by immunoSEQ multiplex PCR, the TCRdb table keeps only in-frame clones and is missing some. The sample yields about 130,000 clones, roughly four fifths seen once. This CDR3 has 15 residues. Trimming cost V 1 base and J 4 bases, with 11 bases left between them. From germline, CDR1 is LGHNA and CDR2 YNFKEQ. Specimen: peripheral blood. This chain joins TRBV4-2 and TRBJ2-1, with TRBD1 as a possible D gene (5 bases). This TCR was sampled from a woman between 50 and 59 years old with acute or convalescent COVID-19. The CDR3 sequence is CASSQATGDYNEQFF. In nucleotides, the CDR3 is TGTGCCAGCAGCCAAGCCACAGGCGATTACAATGAGCAGTTCTTC.